This T cell receptor beta chain originates from a study of spatial heterogeneity in lung cancer. For the study at large: Beta-chain sequences were consistently detected more often than alpha-chain sequences.

Stated time point: sample taken at primary tumor resection. Material for sequencing was whole RNA from tumor, nontumor lung or frozen PBMC, left unsorted. Findings of the study overall: It was found that expanded intratumoral alpha and beta TCR counts tracked tumor mutation counts.

TCRdb fed the 5' RACE reads into MiXCR, producing one record per CDR3 protein. The repertoire has around 4,300 distinct CDR3 sequences, over 6.5% of them found once; the top ten carry over 7%. In this sample, this clonotype is medium-sized. Its target is unknown. V gave up 4 bases and J gave up 0 bases, with 15 bases separating them. Germline V gives CDR1 KGHSY, CDR2 FQNENV. This CDR3 has 16 residues. This chain connects TRBV16 to TRBJ1-2, with D tentatively TRBD1 (6 bases). The sample consisted of lung tumor tissue, taken at surgery. This clonotype was sampled from a male donor with early-stage non-small cell lung cancer. This chain's CDR3 is CASSPAGGLTNYGYTF. In DNA form, the CDR3 reads TGTGCCAGCAGCCCGGCGGGGGGCCTGACTAACTATGGCTACACCTTC.